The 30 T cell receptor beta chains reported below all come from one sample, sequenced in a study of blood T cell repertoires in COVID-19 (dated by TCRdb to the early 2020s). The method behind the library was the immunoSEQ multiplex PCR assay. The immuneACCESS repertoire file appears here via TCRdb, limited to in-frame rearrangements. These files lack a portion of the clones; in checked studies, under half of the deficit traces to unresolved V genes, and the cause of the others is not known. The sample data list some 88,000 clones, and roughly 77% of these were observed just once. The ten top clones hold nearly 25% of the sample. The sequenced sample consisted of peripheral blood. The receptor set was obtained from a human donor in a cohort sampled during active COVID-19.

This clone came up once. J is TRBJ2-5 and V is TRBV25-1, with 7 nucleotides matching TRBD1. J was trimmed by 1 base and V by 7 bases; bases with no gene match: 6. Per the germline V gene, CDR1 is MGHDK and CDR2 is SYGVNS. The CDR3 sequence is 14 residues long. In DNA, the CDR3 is TGTGCCAGCATGTGGACAGGCTCCCAAGAGACCCAGTACTTC. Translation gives CASMWTGSQETQYF.

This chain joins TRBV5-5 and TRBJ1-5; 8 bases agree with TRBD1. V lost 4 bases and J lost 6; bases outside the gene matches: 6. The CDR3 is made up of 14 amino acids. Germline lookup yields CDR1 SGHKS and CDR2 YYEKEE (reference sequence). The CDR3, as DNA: TGTGCCAGCAGCCGGACAGGGTTTTCTCAGCCCCAGCATTTT. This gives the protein CASSRTGFSQPQHF. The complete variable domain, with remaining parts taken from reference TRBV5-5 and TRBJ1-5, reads DAGVTQSPTHLIKTRGQQVTLRCSPISGHKSVSWYQQVLGQGPQFIFQYYEKEERGRGNFPDRFSARQFPNYSSELNVNALLLGDSALYLCASSRTGFSQPQHFGDGTRLSIL.

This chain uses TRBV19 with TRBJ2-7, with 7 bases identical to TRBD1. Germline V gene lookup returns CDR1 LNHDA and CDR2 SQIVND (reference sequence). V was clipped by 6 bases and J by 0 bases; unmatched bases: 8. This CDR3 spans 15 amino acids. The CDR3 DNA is TGTGCCAGTAGAAAGGCCGGGACAGACTCCTACGAGCAGTACTTC. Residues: CASRKAGTDSYEQYF.

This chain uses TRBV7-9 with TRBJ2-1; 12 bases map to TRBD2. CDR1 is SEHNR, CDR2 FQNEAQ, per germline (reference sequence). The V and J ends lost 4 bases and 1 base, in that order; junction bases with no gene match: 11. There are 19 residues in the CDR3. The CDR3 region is CASSSVLGLAGQSYNEQFF. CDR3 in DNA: TGTGCCAGCAGCTCAGTTCTGGGACTAGCGGGCCAATCCTACAATGAGCAGTTCTTC. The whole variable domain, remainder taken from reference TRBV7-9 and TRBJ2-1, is DTGVSQNPRHKITKRGQNVTFRCDPISEHNRLYWYRQTLGQGPEFLTYFQNEAQLEKSRLLSDRFSAERPKGSFSTLEIQRTEQGDSAMYLCASSSVLGLAGQSYNEQFFGPGTRLTVL.

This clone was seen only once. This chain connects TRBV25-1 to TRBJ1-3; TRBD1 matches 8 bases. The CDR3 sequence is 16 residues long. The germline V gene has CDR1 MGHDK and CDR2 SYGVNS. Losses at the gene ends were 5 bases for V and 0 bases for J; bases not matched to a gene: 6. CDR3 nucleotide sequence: TGTGCCAGCAGTCAGGACAGGGCAAACTCTGGAAACACCATATATTTT. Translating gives CASSQDRANSGNTIYF.

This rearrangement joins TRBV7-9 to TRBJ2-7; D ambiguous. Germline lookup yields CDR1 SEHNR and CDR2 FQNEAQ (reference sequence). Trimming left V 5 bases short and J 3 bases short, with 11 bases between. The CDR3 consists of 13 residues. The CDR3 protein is CASSRAIDYEQYF. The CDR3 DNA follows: TGTGCCAGCAGCCGCGCCATAGACTACGAGCAGTACTTC.

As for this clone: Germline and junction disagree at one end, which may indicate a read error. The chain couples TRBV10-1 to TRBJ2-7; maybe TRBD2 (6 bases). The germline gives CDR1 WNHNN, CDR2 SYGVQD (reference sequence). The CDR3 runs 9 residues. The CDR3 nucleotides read TGCGCCAGCAGTGTGTCCGGGAGCTTC. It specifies CASSVSGSF.

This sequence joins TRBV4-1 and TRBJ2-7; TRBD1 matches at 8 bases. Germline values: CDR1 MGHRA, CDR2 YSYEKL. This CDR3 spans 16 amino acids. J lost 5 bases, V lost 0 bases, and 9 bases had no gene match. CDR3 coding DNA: TGCGCCAGCAGCCAAGATAGCGGCCAGGGGGCTGACGAGCAGTACTTC. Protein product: CASSQDSGQGADEQYF.

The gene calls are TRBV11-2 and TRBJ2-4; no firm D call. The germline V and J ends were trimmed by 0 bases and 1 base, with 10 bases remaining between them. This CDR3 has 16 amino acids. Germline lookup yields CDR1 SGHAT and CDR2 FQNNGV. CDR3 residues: CASSLDVSSAKNIQYF. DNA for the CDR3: TGTGCCAGCAGCTTAGATGTAAGCTCGGCCAAAAACATTCAGTACTTC.

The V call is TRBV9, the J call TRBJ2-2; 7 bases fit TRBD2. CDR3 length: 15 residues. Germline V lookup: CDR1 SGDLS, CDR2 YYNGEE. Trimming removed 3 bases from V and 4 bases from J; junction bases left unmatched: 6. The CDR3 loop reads CASSESWGGTGELFF. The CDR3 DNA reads TGTGCCAGCAGCGAGAGCTGGGGGGGCACCGGGGAGCTGTTTTTT.

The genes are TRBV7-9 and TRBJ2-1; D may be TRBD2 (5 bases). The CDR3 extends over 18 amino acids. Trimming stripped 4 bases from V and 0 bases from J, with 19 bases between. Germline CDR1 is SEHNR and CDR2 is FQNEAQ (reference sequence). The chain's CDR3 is CASSSGLDSISSYNEQFF. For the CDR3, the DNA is TGTGCCAGCAGCTCCGGACTGGATTCTATAAGCTCCTACAATGAGCAGTTCTTC.

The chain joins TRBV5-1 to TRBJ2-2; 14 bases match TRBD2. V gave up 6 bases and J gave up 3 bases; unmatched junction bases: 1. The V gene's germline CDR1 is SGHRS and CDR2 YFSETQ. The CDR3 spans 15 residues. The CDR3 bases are TGCGCCAGCAAGGGACTAGCGGGGGACACCGGGGAGCTGTTTTTT. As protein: CASKGLAGDTGELFF.

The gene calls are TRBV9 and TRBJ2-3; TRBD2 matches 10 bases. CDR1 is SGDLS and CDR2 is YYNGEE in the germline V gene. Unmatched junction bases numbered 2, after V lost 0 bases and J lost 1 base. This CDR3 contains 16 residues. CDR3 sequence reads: CASSVEGTSGTDTQYF. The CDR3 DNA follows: TGTGCCAGCAGCGTAGAAGGGACTAGCGGCACAGATACGCAGTATTTT.

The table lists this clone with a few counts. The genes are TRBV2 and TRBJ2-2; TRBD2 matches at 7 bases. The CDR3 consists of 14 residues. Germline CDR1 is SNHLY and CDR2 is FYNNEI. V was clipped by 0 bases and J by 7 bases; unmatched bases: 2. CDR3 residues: CASSEAQRGGELFF. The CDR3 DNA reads TGTGCCAGCAGTGAAGCGCAGCGGGGCGGGGAGCTGTTTTTT.

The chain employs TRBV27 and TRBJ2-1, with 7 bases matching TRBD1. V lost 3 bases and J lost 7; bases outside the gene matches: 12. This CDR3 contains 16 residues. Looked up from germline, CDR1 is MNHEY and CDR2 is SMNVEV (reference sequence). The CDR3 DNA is TGTGCCAGCAGTTTTGCTCCAGAGGACAGGCGGAATGAGCAGTTCTTC. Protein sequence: CASSFAPEDRRNEQFF.

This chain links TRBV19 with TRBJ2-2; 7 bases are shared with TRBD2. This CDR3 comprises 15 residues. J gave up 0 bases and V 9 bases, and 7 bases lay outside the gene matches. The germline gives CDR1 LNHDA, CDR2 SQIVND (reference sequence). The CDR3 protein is CASLLAATNTGELFF. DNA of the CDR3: TGTGCCAGCCTTCTAGCGGCCACGAACACCGGGGAGCTGTTTTTT. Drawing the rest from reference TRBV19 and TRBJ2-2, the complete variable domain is DGGITQSPKYLFRKEGQNVTLSCEQNLNHDAMYWYRQDPGQGLRLIYYSQIVNDFQKGDIAEGYSVSREKKESFPLTVTSAQKNPTAFYLCASLLAATNTGELFFGEGSRLTVL.

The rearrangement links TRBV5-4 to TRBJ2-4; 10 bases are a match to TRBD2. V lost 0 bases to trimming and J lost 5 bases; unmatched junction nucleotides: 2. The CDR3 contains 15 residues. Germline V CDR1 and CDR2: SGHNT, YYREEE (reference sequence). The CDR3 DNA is TGTGCCAGCAGCTTGGGAGCGGGAGGGCAAAACATTCAGTACTTC. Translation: CASSLGAGGQNIQYF.

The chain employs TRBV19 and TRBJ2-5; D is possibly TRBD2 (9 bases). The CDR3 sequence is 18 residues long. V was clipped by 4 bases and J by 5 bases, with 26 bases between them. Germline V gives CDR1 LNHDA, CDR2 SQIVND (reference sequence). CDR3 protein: CASSTRGPGLAGSETQYF. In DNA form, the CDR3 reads TGTGCCAGTAGTACCAGGGGGCCGGGACTAGCTGGGTCGGAGACCCAGTACTTC.

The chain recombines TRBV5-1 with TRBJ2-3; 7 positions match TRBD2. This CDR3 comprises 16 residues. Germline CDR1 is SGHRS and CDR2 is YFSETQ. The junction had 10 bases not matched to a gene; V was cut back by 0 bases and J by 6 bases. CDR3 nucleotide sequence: TGCGCCAGCAGCTTGGCCCCGACGGGGGAGGGGGATACGCAGTATTTT. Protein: CASSLAPTGEGDTQYF.

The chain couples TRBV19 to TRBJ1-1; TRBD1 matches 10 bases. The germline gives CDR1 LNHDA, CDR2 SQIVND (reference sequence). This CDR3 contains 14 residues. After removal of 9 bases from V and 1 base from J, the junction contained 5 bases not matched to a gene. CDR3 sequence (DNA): TGTGCCAGCAAAGACAGGGGGCGGAACACTGAAGCTTTCTTT. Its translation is CASKDRGRNTEAFF.

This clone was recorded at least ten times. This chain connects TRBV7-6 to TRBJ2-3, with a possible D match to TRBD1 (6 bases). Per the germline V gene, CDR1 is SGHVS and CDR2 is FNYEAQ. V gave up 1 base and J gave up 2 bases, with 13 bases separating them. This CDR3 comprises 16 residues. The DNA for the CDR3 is TGTGCCAGCAGCTTAGGACAGGTCTCTAACACAGATACGCAGTATTTT. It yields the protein CASSLGQVSNTDTQYF.

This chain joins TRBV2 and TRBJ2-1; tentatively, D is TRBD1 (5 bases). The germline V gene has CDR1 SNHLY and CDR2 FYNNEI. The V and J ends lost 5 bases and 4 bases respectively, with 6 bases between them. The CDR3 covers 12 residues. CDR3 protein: CASSQGYNEQFF. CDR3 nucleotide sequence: TGTGCCAGCAGTCAGGGATACAATGAGCAGTTCTTC. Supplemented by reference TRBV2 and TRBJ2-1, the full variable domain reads EPEVTQTPSHQVTQMGQEVILRCVPISNHLYFYWYRQILGQKVEFLVSFYNNEISEKSEIFDDQFSVERPDGSNFTLKIRSTKLEDSAMYFCASSQGYNEQFFGPGTRLTVL.

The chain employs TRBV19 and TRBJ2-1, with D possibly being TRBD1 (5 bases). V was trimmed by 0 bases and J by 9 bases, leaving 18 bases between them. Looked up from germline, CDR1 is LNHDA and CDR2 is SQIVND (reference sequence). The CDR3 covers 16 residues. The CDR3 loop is CASSIDWGSRGGEQFF. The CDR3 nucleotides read TGTGCCAGTAGTATAGATTGGGGTAGTAGGGGCGGTGAGCAGTTCTTC.

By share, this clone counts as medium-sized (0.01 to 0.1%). CDR3 nucleotide sequence: TGTGCCAGCAGCTTGGGGGGGGAACTATGGGATTCACCCCTCCACTTT. Translation gives CASSLGGELWDSPLHF. J is TRBJ1-6 and V is TRBV5-6, with a weak D call TRBD1 (5 bases). The V end lost 0 bases, the J end lost 8 bases, and 15 bases lay between the germline ends. CDR3 length equals 16 residues. Germline V gives CDR1 SGHDT, CDR2 YYEEEE.

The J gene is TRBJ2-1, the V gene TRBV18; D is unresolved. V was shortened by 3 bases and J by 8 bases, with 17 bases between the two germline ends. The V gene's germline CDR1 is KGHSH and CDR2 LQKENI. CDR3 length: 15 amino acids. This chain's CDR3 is CASSPGLTVRDEQFF. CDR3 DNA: TGTGCCAGCTCACCTGGTCTCACGGTTCGCGATGAGCAGTTCTTC.

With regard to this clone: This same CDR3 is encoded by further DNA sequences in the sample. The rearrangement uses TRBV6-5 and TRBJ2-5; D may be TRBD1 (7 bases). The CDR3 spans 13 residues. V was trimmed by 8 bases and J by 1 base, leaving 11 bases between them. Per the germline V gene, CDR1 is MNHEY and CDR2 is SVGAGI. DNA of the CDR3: TGTGCCAGCCGCGGGACAGCCCAAGAGACCCAGTACTTC. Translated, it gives CASRGTAQETQYF.

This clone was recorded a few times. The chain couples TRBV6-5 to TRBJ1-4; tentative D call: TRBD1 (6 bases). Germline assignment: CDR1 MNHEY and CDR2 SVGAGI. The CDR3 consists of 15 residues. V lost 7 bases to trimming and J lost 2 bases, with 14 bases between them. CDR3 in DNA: TGTGCCAGCAAATCAAACAGGGCGACTAATGAAAAACTGTTTTTT. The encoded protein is CASKSNRATNEKLFF.

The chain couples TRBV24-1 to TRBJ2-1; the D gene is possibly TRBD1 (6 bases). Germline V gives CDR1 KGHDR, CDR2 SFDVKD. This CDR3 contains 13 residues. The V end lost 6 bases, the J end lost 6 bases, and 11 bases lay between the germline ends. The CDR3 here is CATSPPTGNEQFF. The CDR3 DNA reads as TGTGCCACCAGTCCGCCGACAGGCAATGAGCAGTTCTTC.

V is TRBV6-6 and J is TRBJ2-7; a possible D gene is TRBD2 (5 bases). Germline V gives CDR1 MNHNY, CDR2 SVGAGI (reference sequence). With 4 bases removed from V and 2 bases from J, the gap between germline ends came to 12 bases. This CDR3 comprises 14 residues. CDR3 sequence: CASSSAEETYEQYF. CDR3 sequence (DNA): TGTGCCAGCAGTTCTGCGGAGGAGACCTACGAGCAGTACTTC.

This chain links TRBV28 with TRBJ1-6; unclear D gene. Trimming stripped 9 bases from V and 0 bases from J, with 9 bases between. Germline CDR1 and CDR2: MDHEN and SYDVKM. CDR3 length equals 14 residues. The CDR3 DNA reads TGTGCCAGTACCAGAAGCTCCTATAATTCACCCCTCCACTTT. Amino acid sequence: CASTRSSYNSPLHF.